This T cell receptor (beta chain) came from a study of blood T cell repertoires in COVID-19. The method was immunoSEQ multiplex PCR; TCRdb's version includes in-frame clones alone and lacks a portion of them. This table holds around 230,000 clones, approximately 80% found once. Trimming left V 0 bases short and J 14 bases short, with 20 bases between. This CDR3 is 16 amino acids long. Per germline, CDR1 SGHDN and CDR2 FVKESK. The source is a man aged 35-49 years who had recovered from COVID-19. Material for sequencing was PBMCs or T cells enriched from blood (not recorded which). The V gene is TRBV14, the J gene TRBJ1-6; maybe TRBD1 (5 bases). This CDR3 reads CASSQDRGTGVGSLHF. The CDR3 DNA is TGTGCCAGCAGCCAAGATCGGGGGACCGGTGTTGGGTCCCTCCACTTT.